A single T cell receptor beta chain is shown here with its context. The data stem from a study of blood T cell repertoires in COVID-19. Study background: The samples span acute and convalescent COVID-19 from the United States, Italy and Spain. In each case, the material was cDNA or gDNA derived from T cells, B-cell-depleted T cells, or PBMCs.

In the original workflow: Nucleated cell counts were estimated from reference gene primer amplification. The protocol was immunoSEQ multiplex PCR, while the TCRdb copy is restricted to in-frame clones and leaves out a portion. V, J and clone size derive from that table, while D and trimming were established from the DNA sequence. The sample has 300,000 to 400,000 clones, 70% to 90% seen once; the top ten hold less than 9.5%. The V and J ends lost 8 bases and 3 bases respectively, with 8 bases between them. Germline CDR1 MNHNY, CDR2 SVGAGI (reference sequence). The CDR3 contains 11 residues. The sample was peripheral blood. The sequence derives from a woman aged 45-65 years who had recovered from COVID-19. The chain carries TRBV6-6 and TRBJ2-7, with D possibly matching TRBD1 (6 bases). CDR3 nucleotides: TGTGCCAGCGAACAGGGCTACGAGCAGTACTTC. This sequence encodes CASEQGYEQYF.